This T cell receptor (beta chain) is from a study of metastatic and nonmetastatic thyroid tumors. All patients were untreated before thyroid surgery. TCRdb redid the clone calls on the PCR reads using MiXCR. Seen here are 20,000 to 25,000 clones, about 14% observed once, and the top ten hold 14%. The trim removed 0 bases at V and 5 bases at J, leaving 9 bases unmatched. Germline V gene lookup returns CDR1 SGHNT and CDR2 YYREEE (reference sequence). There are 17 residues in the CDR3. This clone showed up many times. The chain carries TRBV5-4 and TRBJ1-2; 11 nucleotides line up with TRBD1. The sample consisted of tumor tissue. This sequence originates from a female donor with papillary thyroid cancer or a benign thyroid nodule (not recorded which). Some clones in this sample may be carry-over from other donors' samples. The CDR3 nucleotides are TGTGCCAGCAGCTTGGATGCGGACAGGGGGCGCGGATATGGCTACACCTTC. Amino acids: CASSLDADRGRGYGYTF.